Reported below is one T cell receptor (beta chain). This specimen comes from a study of cytotoxic CD8 clonotypes in ibrutinib-treated CLL. Data came from immunoSEQ multiplex PCR; TCRdb stores just in-frame clones and leaves some out. Of roughly 200,000 clones detected, 75% to 85% appear once; the ten largest clones hold around 10%. TCR beta libraries used 1.5 to 2 micrograms of DNA from cryopreserved PBMCs. Trimming shortened V by 4 bases and J by 4 bases, and 15 bases separated the two germline ends. This CDR3 has 15 amino acids. Germline V gives CDR1 SGHDT, CDR2 YYEEEE. The TCR sequence derives from a human donor with chronic lymphocytic leukemia. The chain combines TRBV5-6 with TRBJ1-3; no clear D gene. The sample was PBMCs, taken after 12 months of ibrutinib treatment. This CDR3 is CASSHPRRLGNTIYF. The CDR3 DNA follows: TGTGCCAGCAGCCACCCCCGGAGGTTAGGAAACACCATATATTTT.